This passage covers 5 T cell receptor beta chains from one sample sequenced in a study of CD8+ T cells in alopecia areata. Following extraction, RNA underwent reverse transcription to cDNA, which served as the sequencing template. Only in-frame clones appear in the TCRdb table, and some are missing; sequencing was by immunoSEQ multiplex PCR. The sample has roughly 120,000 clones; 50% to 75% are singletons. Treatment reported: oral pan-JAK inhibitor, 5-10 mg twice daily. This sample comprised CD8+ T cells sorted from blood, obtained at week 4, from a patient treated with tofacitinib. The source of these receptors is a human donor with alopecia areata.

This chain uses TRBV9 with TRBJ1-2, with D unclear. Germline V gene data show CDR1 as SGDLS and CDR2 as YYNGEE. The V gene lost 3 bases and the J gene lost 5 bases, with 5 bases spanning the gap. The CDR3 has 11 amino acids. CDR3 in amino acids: CASSDNYGYTF. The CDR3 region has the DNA TGTGCCAGCAGCGACAATTATGGCTACACCTTC.

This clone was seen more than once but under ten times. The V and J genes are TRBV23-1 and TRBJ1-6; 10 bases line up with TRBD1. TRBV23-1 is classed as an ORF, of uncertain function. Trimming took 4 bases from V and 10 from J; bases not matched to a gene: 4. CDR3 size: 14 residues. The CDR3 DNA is TGCGCCAGCAGTCGTGAGGACAGGGGGTCACCCCTCCACTTT. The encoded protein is CASSREDRGSPLHF.

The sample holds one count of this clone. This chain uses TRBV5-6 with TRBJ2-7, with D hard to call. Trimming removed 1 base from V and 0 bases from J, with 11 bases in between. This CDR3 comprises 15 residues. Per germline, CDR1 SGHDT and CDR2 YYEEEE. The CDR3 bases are TGTGCCAGCAGCTTGCGAGTAGGCTCCTCCTACGAGCAGTACTTC. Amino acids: CASSLRVGSSYEQYF.

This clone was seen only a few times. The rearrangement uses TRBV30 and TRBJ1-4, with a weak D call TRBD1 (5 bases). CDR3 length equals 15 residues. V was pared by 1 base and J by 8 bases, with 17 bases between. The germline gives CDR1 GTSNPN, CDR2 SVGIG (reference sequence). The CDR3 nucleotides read TGTGCCTGGAGTGAAGGGGCGCTCCGAGGAGAAAAACTGTTTTTT. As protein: CAWSEGALRGEKLFF.

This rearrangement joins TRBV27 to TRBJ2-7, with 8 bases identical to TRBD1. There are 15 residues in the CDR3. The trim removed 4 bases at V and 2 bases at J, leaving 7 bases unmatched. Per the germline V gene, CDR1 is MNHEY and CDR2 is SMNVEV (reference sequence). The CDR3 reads CASSSLTGVAYEQYF. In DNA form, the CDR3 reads TGTGCCAGCAGTTCCCTGACAGGGGTGGCCTACGAGCAGTACTTC.